The 3 T cell receptor beta chains below were found in one sample sequenced in a study of T-cell reconstitution after alpha-beta-depleted transplantation in children. During its preparation, the TCRbeta library received unique molecular identifiers. TCRdb analysed the PCR reads with MiXCR anew, one entry per CDR3 protein. Among roughly 150,000 distinct CDR3 sequences, 11% were seen once, and the ten largest hold 13%. Material: PBMCs, obtained before TCRalphabeta/CD19-depleted stem cell transplant. These receptors originate from a boy younger than 10 with acute myeloid leukemia, due to receive a stem cell transplant.

Many counts were recorded for this clonotype. The gene calls are TRBV28 and TRBJ2-7, with D uncertain. The germline gives CDR1 MDHEN, CDR2 SYDVKM. V was shortened by 5 bases and J by 6 bases, with 17 bases between the two germline ends. This CDR3 has 14 residues. CDR3 sequence: CASSGKQPSAEQYF. In DNA form, the CDR3 reads TGTGCCAGCAGTGGTAAACAGCCGTCGGCCGAGCAGTACTTC. Based on the CDR3 plus reference TRBV28 and TRBJ2-7, the full variable domain is DVKVTQSSRYLVKRTGEKVFLECVQDMDHENMFWYRQDPGLGLRLIYFSYDVKMKEKGDIPEGYSVSREKKERFSLILESASTNQTSMYLCASSGKQPSAEQYFGPGTRLTVT.

This clonotype was counted many times. CDR3 loop: CSARDLRQGVQKLFF. As DNA, the CDR3 is TGCAGTGCTAGAGATCTGAGACAGGGGGTCCAAAAACTGTTTTTT. This chain joins TRBV20-1 and TRBJ1-4; 9 bases match TRBD1. The CDR3 runs to 15 residues. CDR1 DFQATT and CDR2 SNEGSKA come from the germline V gene (reference sequence). The V and J ends lost 0 bases and 9 bases, in that order; junction bases with no gene match: 8.

At least ten counts were recorded for this clonotype. The V and J genes are TRBV3-1 and TRBJ1-2; D may be TRBD1 (5 bases). Germline assignment: CDR1 LGHDT and CDR2 YNNKEL (reference sequence). Trimming cost V 5 bases and J 0 bases, with 10 bases left between them. The length of the CDR3 is 14 residues. CDR3 DNA sequence: TGTGCCAGCAGCTGGGAAGGGGCTAACTATGGCTACACCTTC. Residues: CASSWEGANYGYTF. The complete variable domain, with remaining parts taken from reference TRBV3-1 and TRBJ1-2, reads DTAVSQTPKYLVTQMGNDKSIKCEQNLGHDTMYWYKQDSKKFLKIMFSYNNKELIINETVPNRFSPKSPDKAHLNLHINSLELGDSAVYFCASSWEGANYGYTFGSGTRLTVV.